This TCR beta chain derives from a study of blood T cell repertoires in COVID-19. At the level of the study: The study drew acute and convalescent COVID-19 samples from the United States, Italy and Spain. PBMCs, B-cell-depleted T cells, or T cells provided the cDNA or gDNA that made up the material.

Per the original data handling: The assay estimated nucleated cells by amplifying reference gene primers. Some clones are missing from TCRdb's copy, which holds only in-frame ones; the method was immunoSEQ multiplex PCR. Clone size and V and J calls were adopted from that table, with D and trimming inferred from the DNA. The data contain more than 300,000 clones, 90% of them singletons. The CDR3 totals 13 residues. Looked up from germline, CDR1 is GTSNPN and CDR2 is SVGIG (reference sequence). V was shortened by 5 bases and J by 1 base, with 11 bases between the two germline ends. Seattle patients were enrolled while actively infected and followed longitudinally.

The TCR sequence derives from a woman in her 40s with COVID-19, enrolled during active disease. This rearrangement joins TRBV30 to TRBJ1-1; D perhaps matches TRBD1 (6 bases). Sequenced: peripheral blood. The CDR3 DNA sequence: TGTGCCTGGGGGGGGGCAGGGAACACTGAAGCTTTCTTT. Translated: CAWGGAGNTEAFF.